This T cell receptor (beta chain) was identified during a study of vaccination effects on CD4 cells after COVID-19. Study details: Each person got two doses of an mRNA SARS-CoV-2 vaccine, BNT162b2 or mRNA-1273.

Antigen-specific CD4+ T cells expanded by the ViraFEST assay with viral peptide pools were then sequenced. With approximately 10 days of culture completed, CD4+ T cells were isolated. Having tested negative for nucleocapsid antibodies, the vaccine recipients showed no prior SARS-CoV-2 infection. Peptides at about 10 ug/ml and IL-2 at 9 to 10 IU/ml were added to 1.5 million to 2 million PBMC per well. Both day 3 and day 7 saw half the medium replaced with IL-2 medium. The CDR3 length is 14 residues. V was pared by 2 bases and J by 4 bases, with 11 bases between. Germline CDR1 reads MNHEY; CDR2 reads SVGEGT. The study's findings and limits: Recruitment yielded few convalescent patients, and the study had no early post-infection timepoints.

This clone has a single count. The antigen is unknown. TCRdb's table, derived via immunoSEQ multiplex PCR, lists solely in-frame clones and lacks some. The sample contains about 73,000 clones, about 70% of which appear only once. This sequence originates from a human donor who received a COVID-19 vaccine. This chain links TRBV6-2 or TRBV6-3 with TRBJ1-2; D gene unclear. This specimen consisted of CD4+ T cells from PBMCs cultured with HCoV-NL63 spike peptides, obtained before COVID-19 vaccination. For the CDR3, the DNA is TGTGCCAGCAGTTACGGGCAGGCCGTCTATGGCTACACCTTC. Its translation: CASSYGQAVYGYTF.